This TCR beta chain emerged from a study of blood T cell repertoires in COVID-19. Study background: The study drew acute and convalescent COVID-19 samples from the United States, Italy and Spain.

The CDR3 spans 13 residues. The germline CDR1 and CDR2 sequences are MNHEY and SVGAGI. Losses at the gene ends were 8 bases for V and 2 bases for J; bases not matched to a gene: 4. Original handling: Amplifying reference gene primers gave estimates of nucleated cell counts. Sequencing used immunoSEQ multiplex PCR; TCRdb keeps in-frame clones, though not all of them. V and J calls and clone size follow that table, whereas D and trimming were derived from the DNA. This table has some 30,000 clones, roughly 85% appearing once. This TCR came from a man in his sixties with active COVID-19. The specimen sequenced was peripheral blood. This chain links TRBV6-5 with TRBJ2-7, with 9 bases matching TRBD1. CDR3 protein: CASARDRAYEQYF. DNA of the CDR3: TGTGCCAGCGCCCGGGACAGGGCCTACGAGCAGTACTTC.